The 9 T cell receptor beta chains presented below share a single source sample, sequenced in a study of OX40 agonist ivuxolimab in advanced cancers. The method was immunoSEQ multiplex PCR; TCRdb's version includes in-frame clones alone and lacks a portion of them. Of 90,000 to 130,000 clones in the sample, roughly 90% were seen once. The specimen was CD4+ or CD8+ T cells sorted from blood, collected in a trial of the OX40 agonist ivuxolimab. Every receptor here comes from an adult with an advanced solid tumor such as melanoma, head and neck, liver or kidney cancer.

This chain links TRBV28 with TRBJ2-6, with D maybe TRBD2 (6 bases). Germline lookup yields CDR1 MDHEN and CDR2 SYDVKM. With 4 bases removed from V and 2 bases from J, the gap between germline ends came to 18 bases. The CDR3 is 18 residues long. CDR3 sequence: CASSSAGGPRTGANVLTF. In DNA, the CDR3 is TGTGCCAGCAGTTCCGCCGGAGGGCCTAGAACTGGGGCCAACGTCCTGACTTTC.

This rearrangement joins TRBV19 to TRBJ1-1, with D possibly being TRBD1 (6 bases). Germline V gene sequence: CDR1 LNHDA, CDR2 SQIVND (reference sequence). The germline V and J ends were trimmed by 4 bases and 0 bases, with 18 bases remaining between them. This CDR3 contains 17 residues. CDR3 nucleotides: TGTGCCAGTAGTACAAGAATGGGGACAACTATGAACACTGAAGCTTTCTTT. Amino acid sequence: CASSTRMGTTMNTEAFF.

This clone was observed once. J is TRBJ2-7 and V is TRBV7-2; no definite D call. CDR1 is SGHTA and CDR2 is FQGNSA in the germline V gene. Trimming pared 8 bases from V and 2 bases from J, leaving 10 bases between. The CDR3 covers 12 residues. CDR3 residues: CASGQAPYEQYF. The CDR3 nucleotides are TGTGCCAGCGGGCAGGCCCCCTACGAGCAGTACTTC. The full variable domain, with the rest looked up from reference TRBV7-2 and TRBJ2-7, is GAGVSQSPSNKVTEKGKDVELRCDPISGHTALYWYRQSLGQGLEFLIYFQGNSAPDKSGLPSDRFSAERTGGSVSTLTIQRTQQEDSAVYLCASGQAPYEQYFGPGTRLTVT.

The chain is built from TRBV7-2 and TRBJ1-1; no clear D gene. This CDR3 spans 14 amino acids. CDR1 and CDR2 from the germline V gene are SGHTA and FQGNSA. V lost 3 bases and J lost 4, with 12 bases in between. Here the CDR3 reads CASSFQSGFTEAFF. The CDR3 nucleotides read TGTGCCAGCAGCTTTCAATCGGGATTCACTGAAGCTTTCTTT.

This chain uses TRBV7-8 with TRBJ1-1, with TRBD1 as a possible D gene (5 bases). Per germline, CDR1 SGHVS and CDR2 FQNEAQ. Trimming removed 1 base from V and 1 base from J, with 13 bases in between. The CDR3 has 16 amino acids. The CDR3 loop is CASSLGGWTTNTEAFF. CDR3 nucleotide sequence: TGTGCCAGCAGCTTAGGCGGGTGGACAACGAACACTGAAGCTTTCTTT.

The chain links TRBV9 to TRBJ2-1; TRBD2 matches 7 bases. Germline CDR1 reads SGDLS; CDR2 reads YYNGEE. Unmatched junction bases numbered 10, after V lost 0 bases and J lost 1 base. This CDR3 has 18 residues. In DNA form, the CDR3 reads TGTGCCAGCAGCGTAGTGGGTAGCGGGTTATTATCCTACAATGAGCAGTTCTTC. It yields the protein CASSVVGSGLLSYNEQFF.

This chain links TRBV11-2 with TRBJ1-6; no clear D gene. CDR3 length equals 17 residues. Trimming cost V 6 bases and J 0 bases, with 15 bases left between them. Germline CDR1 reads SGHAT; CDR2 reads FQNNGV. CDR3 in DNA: TGTGCCAGCAGTCAAGGATTGGGTGTCTCCTATAATTCACCCCTCCACTTT. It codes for CASSQGLGVSYNSPLHF.

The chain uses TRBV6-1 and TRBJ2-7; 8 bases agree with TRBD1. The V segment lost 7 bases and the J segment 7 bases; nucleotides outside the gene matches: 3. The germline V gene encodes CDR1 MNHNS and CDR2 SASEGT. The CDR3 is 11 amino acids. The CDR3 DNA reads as TGTGCCAGCAAACAGGGGGTTGAGCAGTACTTC. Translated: CASKQGVEQYF.

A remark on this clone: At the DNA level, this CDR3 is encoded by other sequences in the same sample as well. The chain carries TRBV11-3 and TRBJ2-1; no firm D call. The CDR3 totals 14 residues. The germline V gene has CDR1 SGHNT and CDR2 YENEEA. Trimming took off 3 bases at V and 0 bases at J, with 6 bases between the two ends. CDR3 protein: CASSFSGSYNEQFF. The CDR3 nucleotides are TGTGCCAGCAGCTTCTCAGGCTCCTACAATGAGCAGTTCTTC.